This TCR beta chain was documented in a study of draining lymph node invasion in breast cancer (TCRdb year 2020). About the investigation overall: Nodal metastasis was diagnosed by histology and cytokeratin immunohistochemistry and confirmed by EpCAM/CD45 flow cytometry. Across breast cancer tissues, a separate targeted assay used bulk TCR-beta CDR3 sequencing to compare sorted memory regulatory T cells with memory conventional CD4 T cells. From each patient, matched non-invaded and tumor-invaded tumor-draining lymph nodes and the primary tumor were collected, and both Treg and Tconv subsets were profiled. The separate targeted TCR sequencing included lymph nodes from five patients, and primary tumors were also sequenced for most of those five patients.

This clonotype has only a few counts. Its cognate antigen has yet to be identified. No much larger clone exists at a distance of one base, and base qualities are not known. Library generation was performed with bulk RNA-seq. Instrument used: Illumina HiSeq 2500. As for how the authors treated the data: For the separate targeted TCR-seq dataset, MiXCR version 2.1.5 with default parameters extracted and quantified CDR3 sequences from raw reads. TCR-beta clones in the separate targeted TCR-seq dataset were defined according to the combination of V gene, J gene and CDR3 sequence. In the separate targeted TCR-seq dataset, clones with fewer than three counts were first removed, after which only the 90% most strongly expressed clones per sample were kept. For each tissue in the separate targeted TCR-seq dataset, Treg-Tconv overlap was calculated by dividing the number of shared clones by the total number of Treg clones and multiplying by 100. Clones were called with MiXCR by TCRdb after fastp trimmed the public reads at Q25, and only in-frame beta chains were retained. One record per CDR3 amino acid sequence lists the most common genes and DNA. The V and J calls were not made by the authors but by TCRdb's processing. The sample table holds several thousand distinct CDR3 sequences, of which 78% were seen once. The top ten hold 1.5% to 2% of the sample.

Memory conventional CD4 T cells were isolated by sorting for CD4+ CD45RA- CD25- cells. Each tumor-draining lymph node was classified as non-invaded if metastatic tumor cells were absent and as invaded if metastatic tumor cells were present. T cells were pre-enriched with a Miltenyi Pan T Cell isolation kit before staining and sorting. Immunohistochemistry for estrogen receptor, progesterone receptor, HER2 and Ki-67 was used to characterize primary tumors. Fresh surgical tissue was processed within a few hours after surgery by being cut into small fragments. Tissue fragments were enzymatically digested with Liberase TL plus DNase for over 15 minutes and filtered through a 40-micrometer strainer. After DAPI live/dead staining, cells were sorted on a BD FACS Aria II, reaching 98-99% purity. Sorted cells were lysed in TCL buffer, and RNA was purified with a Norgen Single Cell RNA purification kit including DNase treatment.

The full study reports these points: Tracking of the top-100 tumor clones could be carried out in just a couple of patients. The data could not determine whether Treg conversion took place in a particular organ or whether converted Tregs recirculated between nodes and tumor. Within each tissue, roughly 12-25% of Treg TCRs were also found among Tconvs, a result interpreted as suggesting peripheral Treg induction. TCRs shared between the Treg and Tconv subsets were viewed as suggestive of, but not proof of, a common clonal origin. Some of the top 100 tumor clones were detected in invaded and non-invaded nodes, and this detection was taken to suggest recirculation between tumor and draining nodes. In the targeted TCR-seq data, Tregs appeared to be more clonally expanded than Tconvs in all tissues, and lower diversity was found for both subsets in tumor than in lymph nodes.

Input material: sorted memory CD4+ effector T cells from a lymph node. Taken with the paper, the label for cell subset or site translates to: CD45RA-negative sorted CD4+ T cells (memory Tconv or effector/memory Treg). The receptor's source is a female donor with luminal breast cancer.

The nucleotide sequence reads as follows: TGCGCCAGCAGCTCCGAACTGGGGGTGAACACTGAAGCTTTCTTT. Its protein product is CASSSELGVNTEAFF. Recombination linked TRBV5-1 to TRBJ1-1, and the D gene may be TRBD1, 5 bases matching. CDR1 and CDR2 are drawn from the germline V gene: SGHRS, YFSETQ. The CDR3, cysteine through phenylalanine, is 15 amino acids long. Here the CDR3 DNA is all that survives: 45 bases in frame from base 1. Trimming at the junction amounts to 3 bases on V and 0 bases on J, and the germline ends lie 12 bases apart. Full variable domain (CDR3 extended with the reference TRBV5-1 and TRBJ1-1 proteins): KAGVTQTPRYLIKTRGQQVTLSCSPISGHRSVSWYQQTPGQGLQFLFEYFSETQRNKGNFPGRFSGRQFSNSRSEMNVSTLELGDSALYLCASSSELGVNTEAFFGQGTRLTVV.